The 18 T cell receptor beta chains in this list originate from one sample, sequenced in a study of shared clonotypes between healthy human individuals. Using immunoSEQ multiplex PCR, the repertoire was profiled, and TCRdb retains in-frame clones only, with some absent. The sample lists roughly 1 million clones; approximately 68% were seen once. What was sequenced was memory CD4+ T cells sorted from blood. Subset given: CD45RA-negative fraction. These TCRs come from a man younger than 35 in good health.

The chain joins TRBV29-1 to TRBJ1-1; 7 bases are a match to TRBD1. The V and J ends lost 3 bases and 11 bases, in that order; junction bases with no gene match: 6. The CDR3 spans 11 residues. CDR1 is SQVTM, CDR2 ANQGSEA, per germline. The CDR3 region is CSVDEGATAFF. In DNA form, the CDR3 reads TGCAGCGTTGATGAGGGGGCGACGGCTTTCTTT.

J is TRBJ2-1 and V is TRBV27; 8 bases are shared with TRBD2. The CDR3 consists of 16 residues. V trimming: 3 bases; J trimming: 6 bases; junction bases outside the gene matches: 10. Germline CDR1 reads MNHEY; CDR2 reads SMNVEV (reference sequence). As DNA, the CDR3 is TGTGCCAGCAGTTTTCTGGGAGCGGGAGACACCAATGAGCAGTTCTTC. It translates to CASSFLGAGDTNEQFF.

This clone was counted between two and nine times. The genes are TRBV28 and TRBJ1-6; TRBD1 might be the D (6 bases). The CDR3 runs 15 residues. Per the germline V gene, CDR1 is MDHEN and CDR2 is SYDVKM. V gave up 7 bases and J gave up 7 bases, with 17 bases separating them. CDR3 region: CASIPSWGANSPLHF. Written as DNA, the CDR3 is TGTGCCAGCATTCCCTCCTGGGGGGCCAATTCACCCCTCCACTTT.

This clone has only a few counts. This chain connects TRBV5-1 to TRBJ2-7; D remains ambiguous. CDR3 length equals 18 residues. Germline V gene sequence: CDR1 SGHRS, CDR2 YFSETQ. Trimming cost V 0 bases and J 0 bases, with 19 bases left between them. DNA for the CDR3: TGCGCCAGCAGCTTGGTGGGTAGTGGTGGCGGAAGCTCCTACGAGCAGTACTTC. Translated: CASSLVGSGGGSSYEQYF.

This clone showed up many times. The CDR3 protein is CATQIGGRGTQYF. The CDR3 bases are TGTGCCACTCAGATTGGAGGGCGAGGGACCCAGTACTTC. This chain uses TRBV6-5 with TRBJ2-5; perhaps TRBD2 as D (6 bases). The V gene's germline CDR1 is MNHEY and CDR2 SVGAGI. V was shortened by 10 bases and J by 7 bases, with 19 bases between the two germline ends. This CDR3 is 13 amino acids long.

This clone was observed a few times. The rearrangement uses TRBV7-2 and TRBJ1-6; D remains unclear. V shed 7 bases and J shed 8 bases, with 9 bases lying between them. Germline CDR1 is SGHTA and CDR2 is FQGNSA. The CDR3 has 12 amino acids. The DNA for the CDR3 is TGTGCCAGCACCCAAAATGATTCACCCCTCCACTTT. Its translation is CASTQNDSPLHF. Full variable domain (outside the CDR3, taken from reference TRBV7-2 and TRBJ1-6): GAGVSQSPSNKVTEKGKDVELRCDPISGHTALYWYRQSLGQGLEFLIYFQGNSAPDKSGLPSDRFSAERTGGSVSTLTIQRTQQEDSAVYLCASTQNDSPLHFGNGTRLTVT.

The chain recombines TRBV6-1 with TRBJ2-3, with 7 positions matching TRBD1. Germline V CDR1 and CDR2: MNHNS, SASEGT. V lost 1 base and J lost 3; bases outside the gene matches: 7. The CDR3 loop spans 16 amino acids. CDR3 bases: TGTGCCAGCAGTGAAGTGTCAGGGGGACCTACAGATACGCAGTATTTT. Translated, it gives CASSEVSGGPTDTQYF.

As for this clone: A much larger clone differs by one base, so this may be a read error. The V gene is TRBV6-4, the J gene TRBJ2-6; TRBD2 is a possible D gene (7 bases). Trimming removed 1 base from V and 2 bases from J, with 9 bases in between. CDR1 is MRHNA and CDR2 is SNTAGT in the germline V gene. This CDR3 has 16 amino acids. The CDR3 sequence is CASSDWGGPGANVLTF. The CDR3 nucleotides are TGTGCCAGCAGTGACTGGGGGGGGCCTGGGGCCAACGTCCTGACTTTC.

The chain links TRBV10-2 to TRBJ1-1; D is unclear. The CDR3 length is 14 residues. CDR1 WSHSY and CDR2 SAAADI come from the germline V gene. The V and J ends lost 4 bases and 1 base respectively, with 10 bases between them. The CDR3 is CASSGSMKNTEAFF. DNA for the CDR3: TGCGCCAGCAGTGGTTCAATGAAGAACACTGAAGCTTTCTTT.

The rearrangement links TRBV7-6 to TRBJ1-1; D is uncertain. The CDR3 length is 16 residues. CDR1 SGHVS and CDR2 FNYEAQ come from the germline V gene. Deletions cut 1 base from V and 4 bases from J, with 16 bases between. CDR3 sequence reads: CASSLGPPEGFTEAFF. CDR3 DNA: TGTGCCAGCAGCTTAGGGCCACCCGAGGGATTCACTGAAGCTTTCTTT. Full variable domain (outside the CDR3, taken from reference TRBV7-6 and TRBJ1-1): GAGVSQSPRYKVTKRGQDVALRCDPISGHVSLYWYRQALGQGPEFLTYFNYEAQQDKSGLPNDRFSAERPEGSISTLTIQRTEQRDSAMYRCASSLGPPEGFTEAFFGQGTRLTVV.

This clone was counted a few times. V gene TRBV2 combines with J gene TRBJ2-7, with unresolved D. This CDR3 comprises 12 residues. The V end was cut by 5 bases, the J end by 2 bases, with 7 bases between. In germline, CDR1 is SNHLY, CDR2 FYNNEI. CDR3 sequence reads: CASSLRTYEQYF. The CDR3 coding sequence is TGTGCCAGCAGTTTAAGAACCTACGAGCAGTACTTC. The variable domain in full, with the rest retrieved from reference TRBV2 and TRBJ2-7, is EPEVTQTPSHQVTQMGQEVILRCVPISNHLYFYWYRQILGQKVEFLVSFYNNEISEKSEIFDDQFSVERPDGSNFTLKIRSTKLEDSAMYFCASSLRTYEQYFGPGTRLTVT.

In DNA, the CDR3 is TGTGCCAGCAGTTACACAACAGGTTTCTCTGGAAACACCATATATTTT. Its translation is CASSYTTGFSGNTIYF. V usage is TRBV6-6 and J usage is TRBJ1-3, with D tentatively TRBD1 (5 bases). The CDR3 loop spans 16 amino acids. In germline, CDR1 is MNHNY, CDR2 SVGAGI (reference sequence). Trimming shortened V by 2 bases and J by 0 bases, and 11 bases separated the two germline ends.

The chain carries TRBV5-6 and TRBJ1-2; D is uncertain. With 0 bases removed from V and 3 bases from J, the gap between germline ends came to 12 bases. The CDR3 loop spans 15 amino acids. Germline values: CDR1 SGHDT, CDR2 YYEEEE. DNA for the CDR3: TGTGCCAGCAGCTTGGAGAAAGGGTATGACTATGGCTACACCTTC. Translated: CASSLEKGYDYGYTF. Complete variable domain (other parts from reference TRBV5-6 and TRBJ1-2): DAGVTQSPTHLIKTRGQQVTLRCSPKSGHDTVSWYQQALGQGPQFIFQYYEEEERQRGNFPDRFSGHQFPNYSSELNVNALLLGDSALYLCASSLEKGYDYGYTFGSGTRLTVV.

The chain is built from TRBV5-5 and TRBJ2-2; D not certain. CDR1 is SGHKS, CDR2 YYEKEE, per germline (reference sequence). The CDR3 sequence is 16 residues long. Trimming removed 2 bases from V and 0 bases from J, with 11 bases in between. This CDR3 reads CASSFGLVANTGELFF. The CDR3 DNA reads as TGTGCCAGCAGCTTCGGGCTAGTCGCGAACACCGGGGAGCTGTTTTTT.

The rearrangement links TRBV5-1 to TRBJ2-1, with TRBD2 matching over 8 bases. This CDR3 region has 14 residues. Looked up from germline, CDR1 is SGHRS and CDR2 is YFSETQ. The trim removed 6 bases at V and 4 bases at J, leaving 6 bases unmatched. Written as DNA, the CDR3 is TGCGCCAGCACTCCGGGGGGGCGGTACAATGAGCAGTTCTTC. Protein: CASTPGGRYNEQFF.

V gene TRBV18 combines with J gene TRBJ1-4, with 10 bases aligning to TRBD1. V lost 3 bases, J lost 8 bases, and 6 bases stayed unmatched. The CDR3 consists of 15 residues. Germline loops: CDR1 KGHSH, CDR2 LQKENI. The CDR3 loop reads CASSPGTGEDEKLFF. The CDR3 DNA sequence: TGTGCCAGCTCACCGGGGACAGGGGAAGACGAAAAACTGTTTTTT.

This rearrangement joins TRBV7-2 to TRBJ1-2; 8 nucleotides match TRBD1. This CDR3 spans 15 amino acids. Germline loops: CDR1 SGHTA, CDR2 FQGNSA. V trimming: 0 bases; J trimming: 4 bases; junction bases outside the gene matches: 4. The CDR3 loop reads CASSLARGTGYGYTF. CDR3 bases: TGTGCCAGCAGCTTAGCGCGGGGGACAGGCTATGGCTACACCTTC.

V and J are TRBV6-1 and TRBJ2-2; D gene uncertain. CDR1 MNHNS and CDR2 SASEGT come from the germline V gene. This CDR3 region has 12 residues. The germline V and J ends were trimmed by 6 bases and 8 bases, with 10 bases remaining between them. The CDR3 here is CASRVPGGELFF. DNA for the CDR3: TGTGCCAGCAGGGTTCCCGGTGGGGAGCTGTTTTTT.